This entry describes one TCR beta chain. Its antigen is unidentified. Method: immunoSEQ multiplex PCR; TCRdb's copy keeps in-frame clones and lacks some. The repertoire has around 41,000 clones, over 80% of them found once; the top ten carry 2.9%. This record comes from a study of vaccination effects on CD4 cells after COVID-19. For the study at large: Wells containing 1.5 million to 2 million PBMC each were cultured with about 9.4 IU/ml IL-2 and 8 to 10 ug/ml peptides. Whole-study findings and limits: Substantial clonal contraction characterized both infection- and vaccine-induced clones late after vaccination.

A roughly 10-day culture period preceded the isolation of CD4+ T cells. Sample: CD4+ T cells from PBMCs cultured without peptide, taken before COVID-19 vaccination. The clonotype was recovered from a human donor who received a COVID-19 vaccine.

The CDR3 is CASSLGTGRGSGANVLTF. The CDR3, as DNA: TGTGCCAGCAGCTTAGGGACAGGGAGGGGCTCTGGGGCCAACGTCCTGACTTTC. This chain uses TRBV7-7 with TRBJ2-6, with D possibly TRBD1 on 8 matching bases. Germline assignment: CDR1 SSHAT and CDR2 FNYEAQ (reference sequence). The CDR3 loop spans 18 amino acids. Between the trimmed V and J ends, which lost 1 base and 0 bases, there was a span of 13 bases.